This T cell receptor beta chain derives from a study of CD8 T cells in ankylosing spondylitis. Germline loops: CDR1 MNHNS, CDR2 SASEGT. The CDR3 consists of 14 residues. Comment on this clonotype: Its antigen is currently unknown. One end of the junction is discordant with germline, which a read error may explain.

It was by quantitative 5'-RACE with molecular barcodes that TCR beta libraries were made. In TCRdb, the 5' RACE reads were re-called with MiXCR into one record per CDR3 protein. The sample has 200,000 or so distinct CDR3 sequences, 13% seen once. Study observations and caveats: Peripheral blood samples showed relatively rare disease-linked clones, and these clones were CD8+.

The chain has TRBV6-1 and TRBJ1-1; 7 bases line up with TRBD1. The sequence was obtained from a female donor with ankylosing spondylitis or in good health (not recorded which). Sequenced input: blood, either unsorted or a sorted T cell fraction (not recorded which). CDR3 sequence: CAGSRQGGHTEAFF. CDR3 nucleotide sequence: TGTGCCGGCAGCCGACAGGGTGGACACACTGAAGCTTTCTTT.